The clone carrying this T cell receptor (beta chain) was counted a single time. The CDR3 runs 12 residues. V lost 8 bases and J lost 4, with 12 bases in between. Per the germline V gene, CDR1 is SNHLY and CDR2 is FYNNEI. The data derive from a study of blood T cell repertoires in COVID-19. At the level of the study: The samples span acute and convalescent COVID-19 from the United States, Italy and Spain. The analysed material was cDNA or gDNA that came from T cells, B-cell-depleted T cells, or PBMCs.

In the original processing: Nucleated cell number was recorded as an estimate derived from reference gene primer amplification. Using immunoSEQ multiplex PCR, the repertoire was profiled, and TCRdb retains in-frame clones only, with some absent. That table supplies the V and J calls and clone size; D and trimming were determined from the DNA. The top ten hold around 1.6% of the sample, which has roughly 200,000 clones, about nine tenths seen once. This clonotype was sampled from a man aged 18 to 29 with active or convalescent COVID-19. Sequencing input: peripheral blood. J is TRBJ2-7 and V is TRBV2, with a tentative D call TRBD2 (6 bases). As DNA, the CDR3 is TGTGCCAGCCGGGACTCCCATTACGAGCAGTACTTC. This codes for CASRDSHYEQYF.